This TCR beta chain was sequenced in a study of control samples from healthy donors and cancer patients. Trimming shortened V by 3 bases and J by 0 bases, and 18 bases separated the two germline ends. This CDR3 is 16 amino acids long. Germline lookup yields CDR1 DFQATT and CDR2 SNEGSKA (reference sequence). Measured with immunoSEQ multiplex PCR; TCRdb has only the in-frame clones, and not every one. The sample shows 130,000 or so clones, roughly nine tenths of them seen only once. This clonotype was obtained from a man aged 50-59 years with head and neck cancer. Source material: PBMCs. The chain has TRBV20-1 and TRBJ2-7, with no clear D. The CDR3 coding sequence is TGCAGTGCTAGTGAGGAGTGGACGGCCCTCTCCTACGAGCAGTACTTC. This gives the protein CSASEEWTALSYEQYF.